This T cell receptor (beta chain) was obtained from a study of cytomegalovirus exposure and HLA in healthy donors. Regarding the study as a whole: Follow-up analysis later connected one missense variant in DCLRE1C with trimming of TCR beta V- and J-genes.

Trimming took 7 bases from V and 5 from J; bases not matched to a gene: 18. Germline loops: CDR1 SGHDT, CDR2 YYEEEE. The CDR3 sequence is 16 residues long. The PCR contained 60 Vbeta and 13 Jbeta primers. TCRdb's copy holds only in-frame clones and misses some; the assay was immunoSEQ multiplex PCR. The profile shows fewer than 180,000 clones, about 85% of them singletons. With respect to this clone: Its antigen is not identified.

The specimen sequenced was PBMCs. The chain recombines TRBV5-6 with TRBJ2-7; 7 bases are a match to TRBD2. This sequence originates from a human donor in good health. CDR3 nucleotides: TGTGCCAGCCTCAATAAAAAAGGACTAGGAGGAAACGAGCAGTACTTC. Its translation is CASLNKKGLGGNEQYF.